This TCR beta chain was sequenced in a study of shared clonotypes between healthy human individuals. Study summary: Samples came from a couple of female and a few male donors aged 18 to 49. Study-level points and caveats: Naive subsets, compared against memory subsets, generally had larger estimated richness values.

As for this clone: Its matching antigen is unknown.

Per germline, CDR1 WSHSY and CDR2 SAAADI. CDR3 length: 14 amino acids. V was clipped by 2 bases and J by 5 bases, with 9 bases between them. Original methodology: Without quality scores, immunoSEQ junctional reads could not be filtered like full-length reads. Generated by immunoSEQ multiplex PCR, the TCRdb table keeps only in-frame clones and is missing some. That table furnishes V, J and clone size, whereas the DNA furnished D and trimming. Of roughly 1,100,000 clones in the sample, about three quarters were seen once. Splitting of CD4+ cells produced CD45RA+ naive and CD45RA-negative memory subsets.

The receptor was isolated from a man between 18 and 29 years old in good health. V usage is TRBV10-2 and J usage is TRBJ2-2; D unclear. The sample taken for sequencing was memory CD4+ T cells sorted from blood. Subset in this sample: CD45RA-negative fraction. This chain's CDR3 is CASSEQRPTGELFF. CDR3 nucleotides: TGCGCCAGCAGTGAGCAACGTCCGACCGGGGAGCTGTTTTTT.